These 22 T cell receptor beta chains were all obtained from the same sample, sequenced in a study of shared clonotypes between healthy human individuals. The table came from immunoSEQ multiplex PCR; TCRdb's copy has only in-frame clones and leaves some out. The table includes 2 million to 2.5 million clones, 93% detected once. The sequenced material came from naive CD4+ T cells from PBMCs. Subset specified: CD45RA+ positively selected. These TCRs come from a man between 18 and 29 years old in good health. Some clones in this sample may be carry-over from other donors' samples.

This sequence joins TRBV5-1 and TRBJ2-5, with 7 bases lining up with TRBD2. CDR3 length: 13 amino acids. The junction had 10 bases not matched to a gene; V was cut back by 5 bases and J by 9 bases. The germline gives CDR1 SGHRS, CDR2 YFSETQ. The DNA for the CDR3 is TGCGCCAGCAGGGATACGGGGGGTTCGTCCCAGTACTTC. This encodes CASRDTGGSSQYF.

This sequence joins TRBV27 and TRBJ1-1, with 9 bases matching TRBD1. The CDR3 spans 13 residues. Germline CDR1 reads MNHEY; CDR2 reads SMNVEV (reference sequence). V dropped 8 bases and J dropped 5; count of bases not matched to a gene: 6. In DNA form, the CDR3 reads TGTGCCAGCGGTGGGACAGGGAGAACTGAAGCTTTCTTT. Translated: CASGGTGRTEAFF.

On this clone itself: The sample holds other DNA sequences that translate to the same CDR3. V is TRBV28 and J is TRBJ1-2; D may be TRBD1 (6 bases). Trimming left V 3 bases short and J 2 bases short, with 7 bases between. CDR1 and CDR2 (germline): MDHEN, SYDVKM. CDR3 size: 13 residues. The CDR3, as DNA: TGTGCCAGCAGTTTGACAGGAAACTATGGCTACACCTTC. Translating gives CASSLTGNYGYTF.

This clone has a handful of counts. The chain is built from TRBV30 and TRBJ1-4; unclear D gene. V was cut by 3 bases and J by 3 bases, with 14 bases left in between. This CDR3 is built from 15 residues. Germline CDR1 is GTSNPN and CDR2 is SVGIG (reference sequence). CDR3 residues: CAWRPQGSANEKLFF. The CDR3 region has the DNA TGTGCCTGGAGGCCCCAAGGTTCAGCTAATGAAAAACTGTTTTTT.

The count of this clone is one. The rearrangement links TRBV9 to TRBJ1-2; D remains unclear. Germline assignment: CDR1 SGDLS and CDR2 YYNGEE. The length of the CDR3 is 19 residues. V dropped 0 bases and J dropped 2 bases, with 23 bases sitting between them. DNA for the CDR3: TGTGCCAGCAGCGTAGGACGCAGAGGCAGGCCGCTTCCCAACTATGGCTACACCTTC. This sequence encodes CASSVGRRGRPLPNYGYTF.

V gene TRBV19 combines with J gene TRBJ1-2; D remains unclear. CDR3 length equals 13 residues. Between the trimmed V and J ends, which lost 7 bases and 5 bases, there was a span of 14 bases. The germline V gene encodes CDR1 LNHDA and CDR2 SQIVND (reference sequence). The CDR3 reads CASKRDVRYGYTF. In DNA, the CDR3 is TGTGCCAGTAAGAGGGATGTGCGATATGGCTACACCTTC.

In its sample, this clone was seen once. Other DNA sequences in this specimen translate into the identical CDR3. The chain has TRBV18 and TRBJ2-3; D gene ambiguous. CDR1 KGHSH and CDR2 LQKENI come from the germline V gene. The CDR3 consists of 12 residues. V was clipped by 4 bases and J by 2 bases, with 4 bases between them. DNA for the CDR3: TGTGCCAGCTCACTCGTCACAGATACGCAGTATTTT. It is translated as CASSLVTDTQYF.

Only one count was recorded for this clone. This chain links TRBV10-3 with TRBJ2-1; D is unclear. Germline V lookup: CDR1 ENHRY, CDR2 SYGVKD. The CDR3 consists of 11 residues. Between the trimmed V and J ends, which lost 3 bases and 10 bases, there was a span of 7 bases. This CDR3 is CAISDLGEQFF. CDR3 in DNA: TGTGCCATCAGTGACTTGGGGGAGCAGTTCTTC.

The chain couples TRBV12-5 to TRBJ2-1; D might be TRBD2 (6 bases). The CDR3 covers 13 residues. The V gene's germline CDR1 is LGHNT and CDR2 FRNRAP. Trimming removed 5 bases at V and 9 bases at J, with 14 bases between. The CDR3 DNA sequence: TGTGCTAGTGGTCCGGAGGGTCGGGGTGAGCAGTTCTTC. Amino acid sequence: CASGPEGRGEQFF.

The chain recombines TRBV29-1 with TRBJ2-7; the D gene is possibly TRBD2 (6 bases). The CDR3 contains 15 residues. Germline CDR1 and CDR2: SQVTM and ANQGSEA. The V and J ends lost 0 bases and 0 bases respectively, with 12 bases between them. The CDR3 DNA follows: TGCAGCGTTGAAGAGCGGGAACAGAGCTCCTACGAGCAGTACTTC. Translated: CSVEEREQSSYEQYF.

J is TRBJ2-1 and V is TRBV28; the D gene is possibly TRBD2 (6 bases). Germline V gives CDR1 MDHEN, CDR2 SYDVKM. V dropped 6 bases and J dropped 4 bases, with 19 bases sitting between them. CDR3 length: 16 amino acids. CDR3 region: CASSPRWGESYNEQFF. CDR3 DNA: TGTGCCAGCAGCCCCCGGTGGGGGGAGAGTTACAATGAGCAGTTCTTC.

The rearrangement links TRBV18 to TRBJ2-4, with 7 bases identical to TRBD1. Trimming removed 1 base from V and 9 bases from J; junction bases left unmatched: 6. The CDR3 is 14 amino acids. Germline CDR1 is KGHSH and CDR2 is LQKENI. The chain's CDR3 is CASSPQGATGIQYF. The DNA of the CDR3 is TGTGCCAGCTCACCACAGGGGGCAACGGGCATTCAGTACTTC.

This clone appeared once. V and J are TRBV4-2 and TRBJ2-4; no clear D gene. The CDR3 is made up of 15 amino acids. Germline values: CDR1 LGHNA, CDR2 YNFKEQ. Trimming stripped 1 base from V and 0 bases from J, with 7 bases between. CDR3 sequence: CASSQGQIAKNIQYF. The DNA for the CDR3 is TGTGCCAGCAGCCAAGGGCAGATAGCCAAAAACATTCAGTACTTC.

This clone was counted a single time. This chain links TRBV5-8 with TRBJ2-6; unclear D gene. Germline loops: CDR1 SGHTS, CDR2 YDEGEE. CDR3 length: 15 amino acids. Trimming took 1 base from V and 0 from J, leaving 5 bases between them. The CDR3 reads CASSLRRSGANVLTF. DNA for the CDR3: TGTGCCAGCAGCTTGCGTCGCTCTGGGGCCAACGTCCTGACTTTC.

The CDR3 here is CASSLRPSGELFF. CDR3 coding DNA: TGTGCCAGCAGCTTACGACCCTCCGGGGAGCTGTTTTTT. The chain is built from TRBV7-2 and TRBJ2-2; D is unresolved. CDR1 and CDR2 (germline): SGHTA, FQGNSA. The CDR3 length is 13 residues. Between the trimmed V and J ends, which lost 2 bases and 6 bases, there was a span of 7 bases.

The genes are TRBV6-5 and TRBJ1-3, with D perhaps TRBD1 (5 bases). The CDR3 runs 15 residues. CDR1 and CDR2 from the germline V gene are MNHEY and SVGAGI. V was pared by 4 bases and J by 2 bases, with 12 bases between. This CDR3 is CASSSHPGPGNTIYF. CDR3 coding DNA: TGTGCCAGCAGTTCCCACCCGGGGCCTGGAAACACCATATATTTT.

V usage is TRBV19 and J usage is TRBJ2-7, with TRBD2 matching over 8 bases. Germline V gene data show CDR1 as LNHDA and CDR2 as SQIVND (reference sequence). V was clipped by 8 bases and J by 2 bases; unmatched bases: 11. This CDR3 spans 15 amino acids. The DNA of the CDR3 is TGTGCCAGTCGGAGGGAACTAGCGGCCGCCTACGAGCAGTACTTC. Its protein product is CASRRELAAAYEQYF.

The chain combines TRBV10-3 with TRBJ1-1, with D tentatively TRBD1 (5 bases). V lost 5 bases, J lost 2 bases, and 9 bases lay in between. CDR1 and CDR2 (germline): ENHRY, SYGVKD. The CDR3 runs to 13 residues. The CDR3 DNA reads TGTGCCATCAGTCTCCAGGGCAACACTGAAGCTTTCTTT. This codes for CAISLQGNTEAFF.

J is TRBJ2-7 and V is TRBV7-6; TRBD1 might be the D (5 bases). The V end was cut by 0 bases, the J end by 9 bases, with 15 bases between. The CDR3 totals 14 residues. CDR1 SGHVS and CDR2 FNYEAQ come from the germline V gene. The CDR3 protein is CASSLAGQGPPQYF. CDR3 sequence (DNA): TGTGCCAGCAGCTTAGCAGGACAAGGCCCACCGCAGTACTTC. Filled out from reference TRBV7-6 and TRBJ2-7, the complete variable domain reads GAGVSQSPRYKVTKRGQDVALRCDPISGHVSLYWYRQALGQGPEFLTYFNYEAQQDKSGLPNDRFSAERPEGSISTLTIQRTEQRDSAMYRCASSLAGQGPPQYFGPGTRLTVT.

The CDR3 loop is CASSFYVGVSLAKNIQYF. The CDR3 region has the DNA TGTGCCAGCAGTTTTTATGTTGGGGTTAGCCTAGCCAAAAACATTCAGTACTTC. The chain uses TRBV28 and TRBJ2-4; D uncertain. CDR1 is MDHEN and CDR2 is SYDVKM in the germline V gene. CDR3 length: 18 amino acids. Trimming cost V 3 bases and J 0 bases, with 18 bases left between them.

This chain uses TRBV27 with TRBJ2-7; D is unresolved. Looked up from germline, CDR1 is MNHEY and CDR2 is SMNVEV (reference sequence). The CDR3 sequence is 14 residues long. V was shortened by 3 bases and J by 0 bases, with 9 bases between the two germline ends. Here the CDR3 reads CASSLWGSSYEQYF. In nucleotides, the CDR3 is TGTGCCAGCAGTTTGTGGGGAAGCTCCTACGAGCAGTACTTC.

This clone was seen once. Distinct nucleotide sequences in the sample also encode this CDR3. The J gene is TRBJ1-2, the V gene TRBV5-4; maybe TRBD1 (5 bases). The V gene's germline CDR1 is SGHNT and CDR2 YYREEE (reference sequence). Trimming took off 4 bases at V and 1 base at J, with 8 bases between the two ends. This CDR3 spans 13 amino acids. The CDR3 reads CASSPDSNYGYTF. The CDR3 nucleotides are TGTGCCAGCAGCCCCGACAGTAACTATGGCTACACCTTC.